What follows is one T cell receptor (beta chain) and its context. V gave up 0 bases and J gave up 4 bases, with 6 bases separating them. The CDR3 covers 13 residues. In the original workflow: From reference gene primer amplification, estimates of nucleated cell counts were derived. Using immunoSEQ multiplex PCR, the repertoire was profiled, and TCRdb retains in-frame clones only, with some absent. The DNA gave D and trimming, while V, J and clone size come from that table. The sample has about 130,000 clones; roughly 74% are singletons. The data were obtained in a study of blood T cell repertoires in COVID-19. Whole-study context: The United States, Italy and Spain supplied acute and convalescent COVID-19 samples. T cells, B-cell-depleted T cells, or PBMCs supplied cDNA or gDNA.

Specimen: peripheral blood. The chain links TRBV12-3 or TRBV12-4 to TRBJ1-1, with no clear D. The TCR was taken from a man aged 55 to 70 with acute or convalescent COVID-19. CDR3 loop: CASSLALGTEAFF. CDR3 bases: TGTGCCAGCAGTTTAGCCCTAGGCACTGAAGCTTTCTTT.